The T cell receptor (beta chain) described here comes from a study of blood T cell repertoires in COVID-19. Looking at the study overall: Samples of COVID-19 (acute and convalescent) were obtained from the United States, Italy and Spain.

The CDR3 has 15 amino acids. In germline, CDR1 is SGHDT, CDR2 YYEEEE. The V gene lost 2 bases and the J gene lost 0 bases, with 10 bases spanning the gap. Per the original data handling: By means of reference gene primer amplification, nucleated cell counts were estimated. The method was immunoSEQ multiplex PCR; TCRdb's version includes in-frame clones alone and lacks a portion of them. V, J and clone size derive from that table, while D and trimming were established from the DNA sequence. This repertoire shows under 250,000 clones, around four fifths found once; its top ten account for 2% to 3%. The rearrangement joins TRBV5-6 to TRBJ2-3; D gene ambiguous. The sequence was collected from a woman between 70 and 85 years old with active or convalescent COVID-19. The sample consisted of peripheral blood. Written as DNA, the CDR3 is TGTGCCAGCAGCTTAGACTTAAAGAGCACAGATACGCAGTATTTT. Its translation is CASSLDLKSTDTQYF.